This TCR beta chain was retrieved from a study of memory CD4+ T cells and cytomegalovirus serostatus. Study background: Of the healthy Belgian adults, 9 or 10 were CMV seropositive and 24 seronegative.

Study findings and constraints: Median bootstrapped AUC for CMV status was approximately 0.96 originally, about 0.9 US-trained.

CDR3 length equals 15 residues. Germline assignment: CDR1 MNHEY and CDR2 SVGAGI. V lost 2 bases and J 0 bases, leaving 9 bases between the germline ends. The sort gate was single viable CD3+CD4+CD8-CD45RO+ cells for memory CD4+ T cells. As regards this clone: What it recognizes is unknown.

Generated by immunoSEQ multiplex PCR, the TCRdb table keeps only in-frame clones and is missing some. The profile shows fewer than 40,000 clones, nearly 80% of them singletons. The chain carries TRBV6-5 and TRBJ2-3; D is undetermined. The clonotype comes from an adult in good health and CMV-seronegative. Sequencing was performed on memory CD4+ T cells from blood. The CDR3 nucleotides read TGTGCCAGCAGTTACCGGCACCCTAGCACAGATACGCAGTATTTT. Translated: CASSYRHPSTDTQYF.